These 23 T cell receptor beta chains share one sample of origin, sequenced in a study of CD8 T cells in Susac syndrome. Roughly 0.45 to 1 ug RNA was reverse transcribed with random hexamers. TCRdb re-derived calls from the immunoSEQ multiplex PCR reads in MiXCR, one entry per CDR3 protein. The sample carries roughly 130,000 distinct CDR3 sequences, 85% to 95% recorded once. The sample consisted of CD4+ T cells from PBMCs. The source is a human donor with multiple sclerosis.

The chain carries TRBV6-1 and TRBJ1-1; TRBD1 matches 8 bases. V lost 8 bases and J lost 4; bases outside the gene matches: 9. CDR3 length: 14 residues. Germline CDR1 MNHNS, CDR2 SASEGT. The CDR3 bases are TGTGCCAGCGGGAAGGACAGGGTGATCACTGAAGCTTTCTTT. Translation: CASGKDRVITEAFF.

V usage is TRBV20-1 and J usage is TRBJ2-3; no definite D call. Trimming stripped 3 bases from V and 2 bases from J, with 6 bases between. The CDR3 has 12 amino acids. Per the germline V gene, CDR1 is DFQATT and CDR2 is SNEGSKA (reference sequence). The DNA for the CDR3 is TGCAGTGCTAGCGGACCCACAGATACGCAGTATTTT. As protein: CSASGPTDTQYF.

The J gene is TRBJ2-1, the V gene TRBV5-4; 12 positions agree with TRBD2. This CDR3 region has 15 residues. V lost 0 bases to trimming and J lost 10 bases; unmatched junction nucleotides: 5. Germline CDR1 reads SGHNT; CDR2 reads YYREEE (reference sequence). The CDR3 DNA reads as TGTGCCAGCAGCTTGGCACTAGCGGGAGGTCGCGAGCAGTTCTTC. The encoded protein is CASSLALAGGREQFF.

This chain's CDR3 is CASSIYGNTGELFF. CDR3 DNA sequence: TGTGCCAGCAGTATTTACGGGAACACCGGGGAGCTGTTTTTT. This chain uses TRBV12-3 or TRBV12-4 with TRBJ2-2, with unresolved D. Trimming took off 5 bases at V and 1 base at J, with 8 bases between the two ends. CDR3 size: 14 residues.

This clonotype is a singleton in its sample. J is TRBJ2-1 and V is TRBV29-1; 7 bases fit TRBD2. CDR3 length: 13 amino acids. The V and J ends lost 7 bases and 9 bases, in that order; junction bases with no gene match: 12. CDR1 and CDR2 from the germline V gene are SQVTM and ANQGSEA. The CDR3, as DNA: TGCAGCGCCCTCAGGGCTAGCGGCAGTGAGCAGTTCTTC. Encoded protein: CSALRASGSEQFF.

The J gene is TRBJ2-1, the V gene TRBV20-1, with D unclear. Germline V gives CDR1 DFQATT, CDR2 SNEGSKA (reference sequence). Trimming pared 1 base from V and 6 bases from J, leaving 16 bases between. The CDR3 sequence is 15 residues long. The CDR3 region has the DNA TGCAGTGCTAGAGCCGAAGTTGGAGCATCCAATGAGCAGTTCTTC. This codes for CSARAEVGASNEQFF.

The chain combines TRBV5-4 with TRBJ2-7; TRBD2 matches 11 bases. Per germline, CDR1 SGHNT and CDR2 YYREEE (reference sequence). The CDR3 sequence is 15 residues long. Trimming cost V 3 bases and J 7 bases; bases outside gene matches: 9. The CDR3 spells CASSSRLAGPGEQYF. The CDR3 DNA reads as TGTGCCAGCAGCTCAAGACTAGCGGGGCCCGGGGAGCAGTACTTC.

In this sample, this clonotype turned up once. The CDR3 here is CASSQLGGEQFF. The CDR3 nucleotides read TGTGCCAGCTCACAACTAGGGGGCGAGCAGTTCTTC. The chain joins TRBV18 to TRBJ2-1; 7 nucleotides align to TRBD1. CDR1 and CDR2 from the germline V gene are KGHSH and LQKENI. The CDR3 has 12 amino acids. The ends lost 4 bases at V and 10 bases at J; junction bases unmatched: 4.

The chain employs TRBV2 and TRBJ2-3, with 8 bases matching TRBD2. The CDR3 extends over 16 amino acids. Per the germline V gene, CDR1 is SNHLY and CDR2 is FYNNEI. V lost 11 bases to trimming and J lost 0 bases; unmatched junction nucleotides: 13. The CDR3 region has the DNA TGTGCCTGGAGCAGCGGGAGCTTTGGAAGCACAGATACGCAGTATTTT. Encoded protein: CAWSSGSFGSTDTQYF.

The chain couples TRBV29-1 to TRBJ2-7, with D perhaps matching TRBD2 (6 bases). Germline CDR1 reads SQVTM; CDR2 reads ANQGSEA. V gave up 6 bases and J gave up 4 bases, with 19 bases separating them. The length of the CDR3 is 14 residues. The CDR3 nucleotides read TGCAGCGTGATACTAGCCGGAGTAGGATACGAGCAGTACTTC. As protein: CSVILAGVGYEQYF.

The chain uses TRBV6-6 and TRBJ2-1; D remains ambiguous. The CDR3 covers 11 residues. CDR1 is MNHNY and CDR2 is SVGAGI in the germline V gene (reference sequence). Deletions cut 0 bases from V and 10 bases from J, with 4 bases between. As DNA, the CDR3 is TGTGCCAGCAGTTACTCGACAGAGCAGTTCTTC. Protein: CASSYSTEQFF.

The chain links TRBV11-3 to TRBJ1-1, with D perhaps matching TRBD1 (5 bases). The CDR3 runs 12 residues. V gave up 3 bases and J gave up 4 bases, with 6 bases separating them. CDR1 is SGHNT, CDR2 YENEEA, per germline. The CDR3 bases are TGTGCCAGCAGCTTTCAGGGCACTGAAGCTTTCTTT. Encoded protein: CASSFQGTEAFF.

The chain uses TRBV28 and TRBJ1-5; possible D gene TRBD1, 5 bases. Germline loops: CDR1 MDHEN, CDR2 SYDVKM. There are 15 residues in the CDR3. Deletions cut 6 bases from V and 9 bases from J, with 21 bases between. The CDR3 loop reads CASSSTARENGPQHF. As DNA, the CDR3 is TGTGCCAGCAGCTCTACGGCCAGGGAAAATGGGCCCCAGCATTTT.

The J gene is TRBJ2-3, the V gene TRBV29-1; a possible D gene is TRBD2 (6 bases). The CDR3 has 15 residues. V lost 4 bases and J 0 bases, leaving 14 bases between the germline ends. The germline gives CDR1 SQVTM, CDR2 ANQGSEA. The CDR3 DNA follows: TGCAGCGTTGTCGGGGGTGGGTCTAGCACAGATACGCAGTATTTT. This translates into CSVVGGGSSTDTQYF.

The chain is built from TRBV12-3 or TRBV12-4 and TRBJ2-7; perhaps TRBD2 as D (5 bases). This CDR3 is 12 amino acids long. Trimming took off 8 bases at V and 6 bases at J, with 14 bases between the two ends. This CDR3 is CASGVRVGEQYF. The CDR3 DNA follows: TGTGCCAGCGGGGTGAGGGTAGGCGAGCAGTACTTC.

This clonotype was detected only once. This chain uses TRBV5-4 with TRBJ2-5; D is possibly TRBD1 (7 bases). CDR1 SGHNT and CDR2 YYREEE come from the germline V gene (reference sequence). The CDR3 is 15 residues long. The V end was cut by 0 bases, the J end by 9 bases, with 18 bases between. The CDR3: CASSLEGAKTRAQYF. The CDR3 DNA reads as TGTGCCAGCAGCTTGGAGGGGGCCAAGACTAGGGCCCAGTACTTC.

V is TRBV20-1 and J is TRBJ1-4; no clear D gene. Germline V gives CDR1 DFQATT, CDR2 SNEGSKA (reference sequence). With 0 bases removed from V and 8 bases from J, the gap between germline ends came to 16 bases. CDR3 length equals 15 residues. In nucleotides, the CDR3 is TGCAGTGCTAGAGATTTCAGGCAGGCGGGCGAAAAACTGTTTTTT. This encodes CSARDFRQAGEKLFF.

The genes are TRBV20-1 and TRBJ2-1; possibly TRBD1 or TRBD2 for D (5 bases each). There are 14 residues in the CDR3. Trimming pared 8 bases from V and 3 bases from J, leaving 17 bases between. Germline CDR1 DFQATT, CDR2 SNEGSKA (reference sequence). CDR3 in amino acids: CSHSRGRLYNEQFF. CDR3 bases: TGCAGTCACTCCCGGGGCAGACTCTACAATGAGCAGTTCTTC.

A single count supports this clonotype. The CDR3 sequence is CSARVRSSYEQYF. The DNA of the CDR3 is TGCAGTGCTAGAGTAAGAAGCTCCTACGAGCAGTACTTC. The chain combines TRBV20-1 with TRBJ2-7; the D is unclear. Trimming removed 1 base from V and 0 bases from J, with 7 bases in between. This CDR3 is built from 13 residues. Germline loops: CDR1 DFQATT, CDR2 SNEGSKA (reference sequence).

The chain links TRBV7-2 to TRBJ1-1; 7 nucleotides match TRBD1. V was clipped by 5 bases and J by 1 base; unmatched bases: 4. The length of the CDR3 is 14 residues. Per germline, CDR1 SGHTA and CDR2 FQGNSA. CDR3 in amino acids: CASSTGTANTEAFF. Written as DNA, the CDR3 is TGTGCCAGCAGCACCGGGACAGCGAACACTGAAGCTTTCTTT.

V and J are TRBV12-3 or TRBV12-4 and TRBJ2-1; 12 bases align to TRBD2. This CDR3 has 17 amino acids. After removal of 4 bases from V and 9 bases from J, the junction contained 13 bases not matched to a gene. This CDR3 is CASSSRLAGAAGGEQFF. DNA for the CDR3: TGTGCCAGCAGTTCTCGACTAGCGGGGGCCGCCGGGGGTGAGCAGTTCTTC.

V and J are TRBV16 and TRBJ1-1, with 7 positions matching TRBD1. There are 16 residues in the CDR3. Germline trimming cut 6 bases from V and 10 bases from J; bases unmatched to any gene: 20. Germline lookup yields CDR1 KGHSY and CDR2 FQNENV. CDR3 in amino acids: CASSHQQGVGPRGAFF. CDR3 DNA: TGTGCCAGCAGTCATCAGCAGGGGGTAGGCCCTCGCGGAGCTTTCTTT. The full variable domain, in which reference TRBV16 and TRBJ1-1 provide the parts outside the CDR3, is GEEVAQTPKHLVRGEGQKAKLYCAPIKGHSYVFWYQQVLKNEFKFLISFQNENVFDETGMPKERFSAKCLPNSPCSLEIQATKLEDSAVYFCASSHQQGVGPRGAFFGQGTRLTVV.

The table lists this clonotype with a count of one. V usage is TRBV5-1 and J usage is TRBJ2-7; D is possibly TRBD1 (6 bases). CDR1 SGHRS and CDR2 YFSETQ come from the germline V gene. V was pared by 3 bases and J by 5 bases, with 15 bases between. The CDR3 length is 14 residues. CDR3 in amino acids: CASSWGQSPDEQYF. CDR3 bases: TGCGCCAGCAGCTGGGGACAATCCCCCGACGAGCAGTACTTC.